The next 8 T cell receptor beta chains were all read from a single sample in a study of T cell repertoires in cytomegalovirus infection. TCRdb used MiXCR to reprocess the reads, holding one entry per CDR3 protein. The sample has about 260,000 distinct CDR3 sequences; around 13% are singletons. Sequenced: PBMCs. These receptor sequences come from a human donor in good health (CMV status not recorded). Some clones in this sample may be carry-over from other donors' samples.

The table lists this clonotype with many counts. The chain is built from TRBV7-6 and TRBJ2-7; TRBD1 might be the D (5 bases). V was pared by 6 bases and J by 1 base, with 16 bases between. The CDR3 runs 15 residues. Germline-derived CDR1 and CDR2 are SGHVS and FNYEAQ. CDR3 amino acids: CASSPGRTWSYEQYF. The CDR3 nucleotides read TGTGCCAGCAGTCCTGGGCGGACATGGTCCTACGAGCAGTACTTC. The variable domain in full, completed from reference TRBV7-6 and TRBJ2-7, reads GAGVSQSPRYKVTKRGQDVALRCDPISGHVSLYWYRQALGQGPEFLTYFNYEAQQDKSGLPNDRFSAERPEGSISTLTIQRTEQRDSAMYRCASSPGRTWSYEQYFGPGTRLTVT.

This clonotype was observed once. The junction and the germline gene differ at one end; a read error may be behind it. The chain couples TRBV28 to TRBJ1-4, with unresolved D. Germline-derived CDR1 and CDR2 are MDHEN and SYDVKM. The CDR3 covers 14 residues. The CDR3 region has the DNA TGTGCCAGCAGGGAACAGTCTACTAATGAAACACTGTTTTTT. This gives the protein CASREQSTNETLFF.

This clonotype has a handful of counts. CDR3 DNA: TGTGCCAGCAGTTTCTGGACAACCTACAATGAGCAGTTCTTC. It translates to CASSFWTTYNEQFF. The V gene is TRBV28, the J gene TRBJ2-1; weak D call: TRBD1 (5 bases). V lost 3 bases to trimming and J lost 2 bases, with 8 bases between them. The germline V gene encodes CDR1 MDHEN and CDR2 SYDVKM. The CDR3 runs to 14 residues.

V and J are TRBV20-1 and TRBJ1-5; D unclear. The CDR3 sequence is 15 residues long. V was trimmed by 0 bases and J by 3 bases, leaving 12 bases between them. The germline V gene has CDR1 DFQATT and CDR2 SNEGSKA (reference sequence). CDR3 nucleotide sequence: TGCAGTGCTAGAGATAAAAGCATCCTCAATCAGCCCCAGCATTTT. Translation gives CSARDKSILNQPQHF.

This clonotype was observed a few times. The rearrangement joins TRBV11-2 to TRBJ2-1; no reliable D call. The CDR3 length is 13 residues. Germline V gene lookup returns CDR1 SGHAT and CDR2 FQNNGV. V shed 2 bases and J shed 5 bases, with 7 bases lying between them. This chain's CDR3 is CASSLSLNNEQFF. CDR3 in DNA: TGTGCCAGCAGCTTAAGTTTGAACAATGAGCAGTTCTTC.

This clonotype has at least ten counts. The chain links TRBV7-6 to TRBJ1-5; 10 positions agree with TRBD1. Germline trimming cut 1 base from V and 7 bases from J; bases unmatched to any gene: 4. This CDR3 is built from 15 residues. Germline V gene data show CDR1 as SGHVS and CDR2 as FNYEAQ. Here the CDR3 reads CASSLGTGGDQPQHF. The CDR3 nucleotides read TGTGCCAGCAGCTTAGGGACAGGGGGTGACCAGCCCCAGCATTTT.

V and J are TRBV6-2 or TRBV6-3 and TRBJ2-3, with 7 bases matching TRBD1. Germline V gene sequence: CDR1 MNHEY, CDR2 SVGEGT. The CDR3 is 18 residues long. V gave up 2 bases and J gave up 3 bases; unmatched junction bases: 14. CDR3: CASSYALDREWLTDTQYF. CDR3 sequence (DNA): TGTGCCAGCAGTTACGCGTTAGACAGGGAATGGTTGACAGATACGCAGTATTTT.

The gene calls are TRBV20-1 and TRBJ2-2; TRBD2 might be the D (6 bases). Trimming left V 3 bases short and J 6 bases short, with 11 bases between. CDR3 size: 13 residues. Germline CDR1 is DFQATT and CDR2 is SNEGSKA (reference sequence). In DNA, the CDR3 is TGCAGTGCTAGTCCAGGGAGGCCCGGGGAGCTGTTTTTT. This encodes CSASPGRPGELFF.